This passage covers 14 T cell receptor beta chains from one sample sequenced in a study of cytomegalovirus exposure and HLA in healthy donors. Assay used: immunoSEQ multiplex PCR; TCRdb lists only in-frame clones, some missing. This table holds more than 250,000 clones, 80% to 95% found once. Sequenced material: PBMCs. The receptors were sampled from a woman aged 30 to 39 in good health and CMV-seronegative.

This chain connects TRBV7-9 to TRBJ1-4; perhaps TRBD1 as D (5 bases). CDR1 and CDR2 (germline): SEHNR, FQNEAQ (reference sequence). This CDR3 has 13 amino acids. With 6 bases removed from V and 3 bases from J, the gap between germline ends came to 8 bases. CDR3 bases: TGTGCCAGCAGGGGGGGATCTAATGAAAAACTGTTTTTT. It translates to CASRGGSNEKLFF.

The V call is TRBV4-3, the J call TRBJ2-2; D uncertain. In germline, CDR1 is LGHNA, CDR2 YSLEER. Trimming took off 5 bases at V and 0 bases at J, with 4 bases between the two ends. CDR3 length equals 13 residues. The DNA of the CDR3 is TGCGCCAGCAGCTACACGAACACCGGGGAGCTGTTTTTT. Protein: CASSYTNTGELFF.

This clone was seen just once. V usage is TRBV6-5 and J usage is TRBJ2-7; D is unresolved. Germline lookup yields CDR1 MNHEY and CDR2 SVGAGI. V was trimmed by 3 bases and J by 9 bases, leaving 15 bases between them. There are 13 residues in the CDR3. The CDR3 sequence is CASSYGPQVVQYF. The CDR3 nucleotides are TGTGCCAGCAGTTATGGCCCCCAAGTAGTGCAGTACTTC.

The chain uses TRBV30 and TRBJ1-5; no clear D gene. CDR3 length equals 13 residues. Trimming removed 0 bases at V and 5 bases at J, with 8 bases between. Germline CDR1 is GTSNPN and CDR2 is SVGIG (reference sequence). The CDR3 loop reads CAWSVSPDQPQHF. Written as DNA, the CDR3 is TGTGCCTGGAGTGTATCCCCGGATCAGCCCCAGCATTTT.

The chain recombines TRBV27 with TRBJ2-2, with unresolved D. In germline, CDR1 is MNHEY, CDR2 SMNVEV (reference sequence). Trimming removed 3 bases at V and 5 bases at J, with 7 bases between. The CDR3 totals 13 residues. The CDR3 region is CASSFTFTGELFF. CDR3 DNA: TGTGCCAGCAGTTTCACTTTTACCGGGGAGCTGTTTTTT.

This clone was seen a handful of times. The chain employs TRBV9 and TRBJ1-1; D unclear. Germline V gene sequence: CDR1 SGDLS, CDR2 YYNGEE. The CDR3 covers 15 residues. Trimming stripped 0 bases from V and 3 bases from J, with 12 bases between. CDR3 coding DNA: TGTGCCAGCAGCGTAGACTGGGATGGGTACACTGAAGCTTTCTTT. It yields the protein CASSVDWDGYTEAFF.

CDR3 in DNA: TGTGCCAGCAGCCGAGGGACGAACACCGGGGAGCTGTTTTTT. This sequence encodes CASSRGTNTGELFF. This chain uses TRBV11-3 with TRBJ2-2; possibly TRBD2 for D (5 bases). V was clipped by 5 bases and J by 0 bases, with 7 bases between them. Germline assignment: CDR1 SGHNT and CDR2 YENEEA. This CDR3 is 14 amino acids long.

This clone was found once. The J gene is TRBJ2-1, the V gene TRBV5-1; D is possibly TRBD1 (5 bases). Germline V gene sequence: CDR1 SGHRS, CDR2 YFSETQ. Trimming cost V 0 bases and J 2 bases, with 9 bases left between them. The CDR3 consists of 15 residues. The CDR3 spells CASSLGQGAYNEQFF. CDR3 nucleotide sequence: TGCGCCAGCAGCTTGGGGCAGGGTGCCTACAATGAGCAGTTCTTC.

This sequence joins TRBV5-6 and TRBJ2-5; D is possibly TRBD1 or TRBD2 (5 bases each). V dropped 3 bases and J dropped 1 base, with 10 bases sitting between them. The CDR3 has 14 amino acids. Germline CDR1 and CDR2: SGHDT and YYEEEE. The CDR3 reads CASSSFGGQETQYF. The DNA for the CDR3 is TGTGCCAGCAGCTCTTTTGGGGGCCAAGAGACCCAGTACTTC.

The rearrangement links TRBV28 to TRBJ2-1, with a weak D call TRBD1 (5 bases). V gave up 2 bases and J gave up 9 bases, with 11 bases separating them. The germline V gene encodes CDR1 MDHEN and CDR2 SYDVKM. This CDR3 comprises 13 residues. The CDR3 DNA sequence: TGTGCCAGCAGTTTAGGGGCATCGGGTGAGCAGTTCTTC. This translates into CASSLGASGEQFF.

The chain is built from TRBV16 and TRBJ2-3, with 9 bases fitting TRBD2. V lost 4 bases, J lost 2 bases, and 7 bases stayed unmatched. The CDR3 has 16 residues. Per the germline V gene, CDR1 is KGHSY and CDR2 is FQNENV. The CDR3 bases are TGTGCCAGCAGCCTCCTTGGCGGGAGGGACACAGATACGCAGTATTTT. Encoded protein: CASSLLGGRDTDTQYF.

The chain employs TRBV27 and TRBJ2-7; possibly TRBD1 for D (6 bases). Deletions cut 3 bases from V and 0 bases from J, with 9 bases between. CDR3 length equals 14 residues. Germline loops: CDR1 MNHEY, CDR2 SMNVEV (reference sequence). The CDR3 region has the DNA TGTGCCAGCAGTTTCCGGGACATCTCCTACGAGCAGTACTTC. Protein sequence: CASSFRDISYEQYF.

This sequence joins TRBV7-2 and TRBJ2-7; no clear D gene. This CDR3 is 12 amino acids long. Germline values: CDR1 SGHTA, CDR2 FQGNSA. Trimming took off 2 bases at V and 5 bases at J, with 7 bases between the two ends. The CDR3 here is CASSLIGDEQYF. The CDR3 DNA is TGTGCCAGCAGCTTAATTGGTGACGAGCAGTACTTC.

The rearrangement joins TRBV6-7 to TRBJ1-1, with D possibly matching TRBD1 (5 bases). TRBV6-7 is marked as an open reading frame, function uncertain. Deletions cut 3 bases from V and 0 bases from J, with 20 bases between. The CDR3 has 18 residues. The CDR3 here is CASSYLRPWGVMNTEAFF. CDR3 coding DNA: TGTGCCAGCAGTTATCTGCGGCCTTGGGGGGTCATGAACACTGAAGCTTTCTTT.